Sequencing of this TCR beta chain was carried out in a study of cytomegalovirus exposure and HLA in healthy donors. The PCR employed 60 Vbeta primers together with 13 Jbeta primers. The data were produced by immunoSEQ multiplex PCR, yet TCRdb's version contains in-frame clones alone and is incomplete. In the table there are about 110,000 clones, about four fifths of which are singletons. This clonotype was sampled from a man younger than 40 in good health and CMV-seropositive. Sequences were obtained from PBMCs.

CDR3 in amino acids: CASSLAGTRQSTQYF. The CDR3 nucleotides are TGTGCCAGCAGCTTGGCCGGGACTAGACAGTCGACCCAGTACTTC. V gene TRBV7-6 combines with J gene TRBJ2-5; TRBD2 matches at 8 bases. The CDR3 contains 15 residues. Germline V lookup: CDR1 SGHVS, CDR2 FNYEAQ. V lost 3 bases and J lost 7; bases outside the gene matches: 10.